This is a list of T cell receptor beta chains from one sample in a study of regulatory T cells in long-lasting Graves disease. TCRdb redid the calling of the multiplex PCR reads with MiXCR, one entry per CDR3 protein. Among about 530,000 distinct CDR3 sequences, approximately 16% were seen once, and the ten largest hold around a quarter. The same sample was also used in a study of T cells in Graves' hyperthyroidism and ophthalmopathy.

This specimen was peripheral blood mononuclear cells (PBMCs), taken at new diagnosis, from a patient treated with antithyroid drugs. The receptor source for this set is a woman aged 40-60 years with Graves disease. CDR3s include the opening cysteine and the closing phenylalanine or tryptophan. The D gene is left open where the match is weak. Some rows have no size entry. The others give once, few or many, or a class for an expanded clone.

clone_size j_call d_call v_call cdr3_nt cdr3_aa
many TRBJ1-1 NA TRBV7-2 TGTGCCAGCAGCTTAGGTGGACAGTTTGAAGCTTTCTTT CASSLGGQFEAFF
many TRBJ2-3 NA TRBV30 TGTGCCTGGAGTGTACTAAGAGATACGCAGTATTTT CAWSVLRDTQYF
NA TRBJ2-4 TRBD1 TRBV5-1 TGCGCCAGCAGCCCCTTGACAGGGGGAACCATTCAGTACTTC CASSPLTGGTIQYF
many TRBJ1-4 NA TRBV28 TGTGCCAGCAGTTTCTCCCTCAAATGGGGGCGAGAGCTTAATGAAAAACTGTTTTTT CASSFSLKWGRELNEKLFF
many TRBJ1-1 NA TRBV12-3/TRBV12-4 TGTGCCAGCGGTCAGGGGCCGAACACTGAAGCTTTCTTT CASGQGPNTEAFF
many TRBJ1-6 NA TRBV12-3/TRBV12-4 TGTGCCAGCAGTTTTTCCAAGCAATCACCCCTCCACTTT CASSFSKQSPLHF
many TRBJ2-6 NA TRBV11-2 TGTGCCAGCAGCTTAGGAAGGCAGAGCTCTGGGGCCAACGTCCTGACTTTC CASSLGRQSSGANVLTF
many TRBJ1-4 TRBD1 TRBV28 TGTGCCAGCAGCCGCCCCGGACAGGGGGATGAAAAACTGTTTTTT CASSRPGQGDEKLFF
few TRBJ2-7 TRBD1 TRBV12-3/TRBV12-4 TGTGCCAGCGGGACAGGGCGGTACGAGCAGTACTTC CASGTGRYEQYF
many TRBJ1-1 NA TRBV5-1 TGCGCCAGCAGCGGATGGATGGGGACTGAAGCTTTCTTT CASSGWMGTEAFF
many TRBJ2-1 TRBD1 TRBV28 TGTGCCAGCACCCCCGGGGACAGGGCTCATGAGCAGTTCTTC CASTPGDRAHEQFF
many TRBJ1-1 NA TRBV12-3/TRBV12-4 TGTGCCAGGCGTTTTTCGGGCGCTGAAGCTTTCTTT CARRFSGAEAFF
many TRBJ1-3 NA TRBV3-1 TGTGCCAGCGGCTTGGGGGTCGGTGGAAACACCATATATTTT CASGLGVGGNTIYF
NA TRBJ2-7 NA TRBV5-1 TGCGCCAGCAGCCCCGGACACCCCTACGAGCAGTACTTC CASSPGHPYEQYF
NA TRBJ1-5 TRBD1 TRBV6-1 TGTGCCAGCAGTGTCCCAGGGGGTCTGAAGCCGCTCAATCAGCCCCAGCATTTT CASSVPGGLKPLNQPQHF
NA TRBJ1-4 TRBD1 TRBV6-1 TGTGCCAGCAGCCCAACAGGGGGGAGTGAAAAACTGTTTTTT CASSPTGGSEKLFF
many TRBJ2-5 NA TRBV2 TGTGCCAGCAGTGAAGTGGGGACCCAGTACTTC CASSEVGTQYF
NA TRBJ1-5 NA TRBV4-2 TGTGCCAGCAGCCAAGAACTCAGGGGAAGGCCCCAGCATTTT CASSQELRGRPQHF
NA TRBJ2-3 TRBD2 TRBV6-4 TGTGCCAGCAGTGAGTCTAGCGGAACCACAGATACGCAGTATTTT CASSESSGTTDTQYF
NA TRBJ1-5 TRBD1 TRBV27 TGTGCCAGCAGTACGGGACAGGCCATATGGCCCCAGCATTTT CASSTGQAIWPQHF
NA TRBJ2-7 NA TRBV9 TGTGCCAGCAGCGTAGGCCCAGGGTCTTCCGAGCAGTACTTC CASSVGPGSSEQYF
many TRBJ2-5 NA TRBV15 TGTGCCACCAGCAGAGATAGGGGGGGTCCTCAAGAGACCCAGTACTTC CATSRDRGGPQETQYF
many TRBJ2-1 NA TRBV12-3/TRBV12-4 TGTGCCAGCTCAGGGACCTTCCATGAGCAGTTCTTC CASSGTFHEQFF
many TRBJ1-1 NA TRBV3-1 TGTGCCAGCAGCCAAGAAGGCCAGGGGCGCACTGAAGCTTTCTTT CASSQEGQGRTEAFF
many TRBJ2-5 NA TRBV3-1 TGTGCCAGCAGCCAAGATTTAAACCAAGAGACCCAGTACTTC CASSQDLNQETQYF
few TRBJ2-1 TRBD2 TRBV4-2 TGTGCCAGCAGCTACACTAGCGGGGGGGTCTACAATGAGCAGTTCTTC CASSYTSGGVYNEQFF
few TRBJ1-1 NA TRBV12-3/TRBV12-4 TGTGCCAGCAGCGTGCCCAACACTGAAGCTTTCTTT CASSVPNTEAFF
NA TRBJ2-3 TRBD1 TRBV5-1 TGCGCCAGCGGGTCCACAGGGGTAAGCACAGATACGCAGTATTTT CASGSTGVSTDTQYF
many TRBJ1-5 TRBD1 TRBV6-5 TGTGCCAGCAGTTACTCCAGGACAGGAGGACAGCCCCAGCATTTT CASSYSRTGGQPQHF
many TRBJ1-4 TRBD1 TRBV6-1 TGTGCCAGCAGTAAAACGGGACAGGGTTTAGGAGAAAAACTGTTTTTT CASSKTGQGLGEKLFF
many TRBJ2-7 TRBD1 TRBV18 TGTGCCAGCTCACCGGGGACAGGGGGCTCCGGACAGTACTTC CASSPGTGGSGQYF
few TRBJ1-2 NA TRBV4-1 TGCGCCAGCAGCCGAGGACAAGACTATGGCTACACCTTC CASSRGQDYGYTF
few TRBJ1-1 NA TRBV11-2 TGTGCCAGCAGTTTCAGAGCCACTGAAGCTTTCTTT CASSFRATEAFF
many TRBJ1-5 NA TRBV6-2/TRBV6-3 TGTGCCAGCAGCCCCCGCGTCGCAGGGGTTCAGCAGCCCCAGCATTTT CASSPRVAGVQQPQHF
NA TRBJ2-5 NA TRBV6-5 TGTGCCAGCAGTTTCCAAGGGGCGCGAGGACAGACCCAGTACTTC CASSFQGARGQTQYF
few TRBJ1-1 NA TRBV14 TGTGCCAGCAGCTCGCTGGACCCGCAGAACACTGAAGCTTTCTTT CASSSLDPQNTEAFF
many TRBJ2-3 TRBD1 TRBV2 TGTGCCAGCAGACCGGGACAGGGCACAGATACGCAGTATTTT CASRPGQGTDTQYF
NA TRBJ2-3 TRBD1 TRBV2 TGTGCCAGTACCGAGTACAGGGGTGAATCAGATACGCAGTATTTT CASTEYRGESDTQYF
few TRBJ1-1 TRBD1 TRBV7-2 TGTGCCAGCAGCGGACAGGGGGCGAGCACTGAAGCTTTCTTT CASSGQGASTEAFF
many TRBJ2-7 NA TRBV18 TGTGCCAGCTCATCAACGGGGGACGAGCAGTACTTC CASSSTGDEQYF
few TRBJ1-5 TRBD1 TRBV20-1 TGCAGTGCAAGAGGGACAGCCAGCAATCAGCCCCAGCATTTT CSARGTASNQPQHF
NA TRBJ1-2 NA TRBV4-1 TGCGCCAGCAGCCAAACCGGGAGTTCTTATGGCTACACCTTC CASSQTGSSYGYTF
many TRBJ2-7 NA TRBV3-1 TGTGCCAGCAGCCAGGCGGGGATCAACGAGCAGTACTTC CASSQAGINEQYF
many TRBJ2-1 NA TRBV3-1 TGTGCCAGCAGCCGATTCGACAATGAGCAGTTCTTC CASSRFDNEQFF
many TRBJ2-1 TRBD2 TRBV20-1 TGCAGTGCCACCAACCCTCTAGCGGGGGAGACTAATGAGCAGTTCTTC CSATNPLAGETNEQFF
NA TRBJ1-1 NA TRBV6-2/TRBV6-3 TGTGCCAGCGCCTGGGGGGGAATAAGTCGCGCTTTCTTT CASAWGGISRAFF
few TRBJ1-6 TRBD1 TRBV19 TGTGCCACCAGGGGGTCCGCCAATTCACCCCTCCACTTT CATRGSANSPLHF
many TRBJ2-7 NA TRBV12-3/TRBV12-4 TGTGCCAGTAAAACAGGGCCCTACGAGCAGTACTTC CASKTGPYEQYF
many TRBJ1-5 TRBD1 TRBV2 TGTGCCAGCAGCTGGGGGACAGGGCTTGGAAATCAGCCCCAGCATTTT CASSWGTGLGNQPQHF
many TRBJ2-7 NA TRBV12-3/TRBV12-4 TGTGCCAGCAGTCAGACTACCTACGAGCAGTACTTC CASSQTTYEQYF
few TRBJ2-1 TRBD1 TRBV28 TGTGCCAGCAGTTTGAGGATATCGAGGGGGCGGAATTTTTACAATGAGCAGTTCTTC CASSLRISRGRNFYNEQFF
few TRBJ2-7 NA TRBV5-1 TGCGCCAGCACCCTGGACAGTTCCCCCTCCTACGAGCAGTACTTC CASTLDSSPSYEQYF
few TRBJ2-7 NA TRBV2 TGTGCCAGCGGGGAGTCCCAGCTCAGCGGTTGGTCCTCCTACGAGCAGTACTTC CASGESQLSGWSSYEQYF
NA TRBJ2-7 NA TRBV19 TGTGCCAGTAGTATTGACAGCTTCTACGAGCAGTACTTC CASSIDSFYEQYF
many TRBJ2-5 TRBD1 TRBV12-3/TRBV12-4 TGTGCCAGCAGCCAAGACAGGGGAGAGACCCAGTACTTC CASSQDRGETQYF